This T cell receptor (beta chain) was identified in a study of T-cell reconstitution after alpha-beta-depleted transplantation in children. For TCRbeta, the library was prepared with unique molecular identifiers. Each CDR3 protein gets one entry after TCRdb re-called the PCR reads with MiXCR. Among about 400,000 distinct CDR3 sequences listed, roughly 16% were seen once. General study results and limits: Where some patients showed high TCRbeta diversity at day 60, it came from recipient T cells and thymic progenitors that had survived.

Germline V CDR1 and CDR2: SNHLY, FYNNEI. The CDR3 covers 11 residues. Trimming took off 6 bases at V and 5 bases at J, with 2 bases between the two ends. Comments on this clonotype: Antigen: not known.

Sequences were derived from PBMCs, mostly from graft donor cells, sampled 360 days after TCRalphabeta/CD19-depleted stem cell transplant. The TCR comes from a boy younger than two who had a stem cell transplant for Wiskott-Aldrich syndrome, so the T cells may come from the graft donor. This chain connects TRBV2 to TRBJ1-6; D is unclear. The CDR3 bases are TGTGCCAGCAGGAATAATTCACCCCTCCACTTT. Residues: CASRNNSPLHF.